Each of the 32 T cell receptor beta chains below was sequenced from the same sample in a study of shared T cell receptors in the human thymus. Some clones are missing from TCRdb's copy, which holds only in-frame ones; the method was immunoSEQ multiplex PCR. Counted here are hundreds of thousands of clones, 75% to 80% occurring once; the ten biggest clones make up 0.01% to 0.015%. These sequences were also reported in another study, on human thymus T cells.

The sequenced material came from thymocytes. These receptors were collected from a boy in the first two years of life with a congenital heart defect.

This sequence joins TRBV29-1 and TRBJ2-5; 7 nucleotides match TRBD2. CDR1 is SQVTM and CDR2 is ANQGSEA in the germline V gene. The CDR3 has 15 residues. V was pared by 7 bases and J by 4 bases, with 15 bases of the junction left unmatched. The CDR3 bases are TGCAGCGGTGGGGGGGGAGGGAGGCTTTCAGAGACCCAGTACTTC. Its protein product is CSGGGGGRLSETQYF.

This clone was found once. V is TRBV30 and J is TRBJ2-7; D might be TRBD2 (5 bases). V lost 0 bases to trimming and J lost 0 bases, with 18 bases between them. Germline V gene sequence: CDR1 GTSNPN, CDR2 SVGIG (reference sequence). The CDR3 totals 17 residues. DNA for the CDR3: TGTGCCTGGAGTGTACGGAGAGTAGCGAGCAGCTCCTACGAGCAGTACTTC. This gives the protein CAWSVRRVASSSYEQYF. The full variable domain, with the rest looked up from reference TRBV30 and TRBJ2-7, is SQTIHQWPATLVQPVGSPLSLECTVEGTSNPNLYWYRQAAGRGLQLLFYSVGIGQISSEVPQNLSASRPQDRQFILSSKKLLLSDSGFYLCAWSVRRVASSSYEQYFGPGTRLTVT.

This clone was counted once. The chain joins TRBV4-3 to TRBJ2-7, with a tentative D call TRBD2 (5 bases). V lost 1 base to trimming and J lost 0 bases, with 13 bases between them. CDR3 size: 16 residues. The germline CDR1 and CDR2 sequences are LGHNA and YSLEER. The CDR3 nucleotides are TGCGCCAGCAGCCAAGGGAGTAGGACTGACTCCTACGAGCAGTACTTC. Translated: CASSQGSRTDSYEQYF.

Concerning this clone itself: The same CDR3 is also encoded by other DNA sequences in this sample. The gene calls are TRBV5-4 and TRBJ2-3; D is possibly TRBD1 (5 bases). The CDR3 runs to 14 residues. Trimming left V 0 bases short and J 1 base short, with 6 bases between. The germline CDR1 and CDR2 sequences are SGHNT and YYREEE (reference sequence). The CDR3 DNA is TGTGCCAGCAGCTTGGTACAGGGCACAGATACGCAGTATTTT. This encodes CASSLVQGTDTQYF.

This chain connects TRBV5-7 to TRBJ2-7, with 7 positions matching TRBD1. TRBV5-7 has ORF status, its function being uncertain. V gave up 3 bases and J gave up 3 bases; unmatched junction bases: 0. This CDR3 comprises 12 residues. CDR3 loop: CASSWDSYEQYF. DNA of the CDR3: TGTGCCAGCAGCTGGGACAGCTACGAGCAGTACTTC.

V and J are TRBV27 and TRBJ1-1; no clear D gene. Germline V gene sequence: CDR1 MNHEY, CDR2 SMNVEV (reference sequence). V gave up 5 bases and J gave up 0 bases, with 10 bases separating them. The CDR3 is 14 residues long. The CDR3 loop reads CASSPSRVNTEAFF. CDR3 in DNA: TGTGCCAGCAGTCCCTCCCGGGTGAACACTGAAGCTTTCTTT.

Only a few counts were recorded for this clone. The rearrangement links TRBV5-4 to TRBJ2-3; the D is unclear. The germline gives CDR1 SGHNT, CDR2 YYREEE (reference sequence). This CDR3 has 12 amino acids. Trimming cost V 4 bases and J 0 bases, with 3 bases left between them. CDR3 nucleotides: TGTGCCAGCAGCCCTAGCACAGATACGCAGTATTTT. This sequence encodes CASSPSTDTQYF.

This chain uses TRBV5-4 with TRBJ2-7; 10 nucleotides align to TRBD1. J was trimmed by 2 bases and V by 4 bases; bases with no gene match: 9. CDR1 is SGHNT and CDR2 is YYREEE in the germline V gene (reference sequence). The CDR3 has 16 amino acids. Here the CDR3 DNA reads TGTGCCAGCAGCCTTCATACCGGGACAGGGGCCTACGAGCAGTACTTC. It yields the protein CASSLHTGTGAYEQYF.

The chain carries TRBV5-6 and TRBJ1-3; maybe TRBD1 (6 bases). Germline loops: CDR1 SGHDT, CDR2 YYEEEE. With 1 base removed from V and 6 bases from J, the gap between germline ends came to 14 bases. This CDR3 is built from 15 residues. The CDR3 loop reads CASSLYRGHVNTIYF. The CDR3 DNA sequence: TGTGCCAGCAGCTTGTATAGGGGACACGTAAACACCATATATTTT. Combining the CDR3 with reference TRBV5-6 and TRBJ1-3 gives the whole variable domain DAGVTQSPTHLIKTRGQQVTLRCSPKSGHDTVSWYQQALGQGPQFIFQYYEEEERQRGNFPDRFSGHQFPNYSSELNVNALLLGDSALYLCASSLYRGHVNTIYFGEGSWLTVV.

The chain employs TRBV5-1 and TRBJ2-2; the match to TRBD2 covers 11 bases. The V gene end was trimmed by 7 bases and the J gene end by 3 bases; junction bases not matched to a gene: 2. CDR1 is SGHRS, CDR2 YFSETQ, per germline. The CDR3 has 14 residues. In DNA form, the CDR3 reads TGCGCCAGCCGACTAGCGGGACACACCGGGGAGCTGTTTTTT. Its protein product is CASRLAGHTGELFF.

The chain's CDR3 is CASSLDRGDQPQHF. The CDR3 nucleotides are TGTGCCAGCAGCTTGGACAGGGGGGATCAGCCCCAGCATTTT. The chain links TRBV5-8 to TRBJ1-5, with 8 bases aligning to TRBD1. Germline V gene lookup returns CDR1 SGHTS and CDR2 YDEGEE. Trimming cost V 0 bases and J 5 bases; bases outside gene matches: 1. The length of the CDR3 is 14 residues.

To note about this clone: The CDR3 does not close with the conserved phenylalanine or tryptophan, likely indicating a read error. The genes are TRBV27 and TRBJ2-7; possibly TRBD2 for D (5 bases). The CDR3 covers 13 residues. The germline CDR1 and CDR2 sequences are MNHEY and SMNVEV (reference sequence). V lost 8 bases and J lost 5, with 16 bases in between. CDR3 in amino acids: CASADSTGNEQYL. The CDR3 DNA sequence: TGTGCCAGCGCTGACTCAACGGGAAACGAGCAGTACCTC.

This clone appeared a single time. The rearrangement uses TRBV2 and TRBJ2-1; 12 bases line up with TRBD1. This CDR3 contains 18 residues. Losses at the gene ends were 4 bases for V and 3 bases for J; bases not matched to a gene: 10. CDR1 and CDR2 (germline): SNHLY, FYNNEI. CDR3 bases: TGTGCCAGCAGTGGACCGACCGGGACAGGGGGCCTCTACAATGAGCAGTTCTTC. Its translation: CASSGPTGTGGLYNEQFF.

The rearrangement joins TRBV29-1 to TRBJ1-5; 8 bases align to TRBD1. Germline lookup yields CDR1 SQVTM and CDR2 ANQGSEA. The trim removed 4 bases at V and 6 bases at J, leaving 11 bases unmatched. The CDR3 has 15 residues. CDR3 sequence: CSVAVGQGASQPQHF. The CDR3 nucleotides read TGCAGCGTTGCGGTAGGGCAGGGGGCTAGTCAGCCCCAGCATTTT.

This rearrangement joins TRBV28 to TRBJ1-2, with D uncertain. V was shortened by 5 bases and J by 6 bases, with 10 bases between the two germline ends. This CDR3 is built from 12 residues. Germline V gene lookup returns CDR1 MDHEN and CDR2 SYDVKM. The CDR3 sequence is CASSTGGDGYTF. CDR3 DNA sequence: TGTGCCAGCAGTACCGGCGGCGATGGCTACACCTTC.

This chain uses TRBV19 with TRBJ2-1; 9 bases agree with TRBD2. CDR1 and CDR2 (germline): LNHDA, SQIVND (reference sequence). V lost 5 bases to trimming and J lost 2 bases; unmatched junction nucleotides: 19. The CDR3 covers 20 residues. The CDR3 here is CASSGDLGSIAGAPYNEQFF. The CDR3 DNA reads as TGTGCCAGTAGTGGGGACTTGGGCAGCATAGCGGGAGCCCCCTACAATGAGCAGTTCTTC.

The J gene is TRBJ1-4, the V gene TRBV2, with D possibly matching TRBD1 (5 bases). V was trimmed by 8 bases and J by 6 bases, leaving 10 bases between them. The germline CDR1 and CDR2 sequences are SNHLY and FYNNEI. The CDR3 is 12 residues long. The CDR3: CASGGTHEKLFF. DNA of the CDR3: TGTGCCAGCGGGGGGACCCATGAAAAACTGTTTTTT.

In DNA, the CDR3 is TGTGCCAGCAGCAACGCCACGAATTACAGCTCTGGGGCCAACGTCCTGACTTTC. It is translated as CASSNATNYSSGANVLTF. The chain joins TRBV21-1 to TRBJ2-6; the table's D call TRBD1 went unverified against the DNA. TRBV21-1 has pseudogene status. This CDR3 is built from 18 residues.

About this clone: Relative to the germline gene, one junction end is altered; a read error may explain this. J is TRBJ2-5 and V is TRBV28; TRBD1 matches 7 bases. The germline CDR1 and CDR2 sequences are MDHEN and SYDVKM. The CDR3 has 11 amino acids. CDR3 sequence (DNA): TGTGCCACGCATCAGGGGGTCTACGGCGACTTC. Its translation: CATHQGVYGDF.

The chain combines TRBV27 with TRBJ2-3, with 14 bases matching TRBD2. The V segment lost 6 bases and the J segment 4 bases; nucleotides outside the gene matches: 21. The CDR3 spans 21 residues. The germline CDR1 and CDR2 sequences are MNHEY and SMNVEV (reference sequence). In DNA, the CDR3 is TGTGCCAGCAGCCTGGTGGCGTCGGGGACTAGCGGGAGCGATAGCGCAGATACGCAGTATTTT. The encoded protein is CASSLVASGTSGSDSADTQYF.

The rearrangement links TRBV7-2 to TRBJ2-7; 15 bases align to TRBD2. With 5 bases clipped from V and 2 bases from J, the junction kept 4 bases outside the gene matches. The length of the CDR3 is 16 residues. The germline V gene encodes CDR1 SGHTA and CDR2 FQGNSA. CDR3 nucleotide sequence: TGTGCCAGCAGCAGAGGACTAGCGGGAGGGGCCTACGAGCAGTACTTC. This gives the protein CASSRGLAGGAYEQYF.

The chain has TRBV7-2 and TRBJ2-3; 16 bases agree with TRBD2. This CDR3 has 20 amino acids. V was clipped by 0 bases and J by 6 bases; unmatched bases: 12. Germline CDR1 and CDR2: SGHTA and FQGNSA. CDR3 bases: TGTGCCAGCAGCTTAGCGGGACTAGCGGGAGGGCCAAGTATGGTCGATACGCAGTATTTT. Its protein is CASSLAGLAGGPSMVDTQYF.

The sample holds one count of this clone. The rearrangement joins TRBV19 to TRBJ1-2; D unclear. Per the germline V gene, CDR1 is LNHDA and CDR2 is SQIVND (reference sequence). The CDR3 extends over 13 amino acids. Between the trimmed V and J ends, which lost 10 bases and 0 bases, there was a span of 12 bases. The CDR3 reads CANGGRSNYGYTF. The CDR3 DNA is TGTGCCAATGGCGGGAGATCTAACTATGGCTACACCTTC.

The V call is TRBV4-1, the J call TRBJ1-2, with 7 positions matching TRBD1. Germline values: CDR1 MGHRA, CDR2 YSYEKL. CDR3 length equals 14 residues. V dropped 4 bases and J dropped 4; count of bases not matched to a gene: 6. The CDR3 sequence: CASSPRDRFYGYTF. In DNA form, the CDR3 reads TGCGCCAGCAGCCCCCGGGACAGATTCTATGGCTACACCTTC.

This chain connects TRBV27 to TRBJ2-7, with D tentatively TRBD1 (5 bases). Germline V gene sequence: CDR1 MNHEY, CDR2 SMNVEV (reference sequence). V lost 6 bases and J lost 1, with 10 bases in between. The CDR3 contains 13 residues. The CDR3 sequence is CASSHRRSYEQYF. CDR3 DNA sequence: TGTGCCAGCAGCCACAGGCGATCCTACGAGCAGTACTTC.

CDR3: CASSLELAGGLDTQYF. CDR3 nucleotide sequence: TGCGCCAGCAGCTTGGAGCTAGCGGGAGGCTTAGATACGCAGTATTTT. The rearrangement joins TRBV5-1 to TRBJ2-3; 11 bases map to TRBD2. The junction had 5 bases not matched to a gene; V was cut back by 0 bases and J by 5 bases. Germline-derived CDR1 and CDR2 are SGHRS and YFSETQ. This CDR3 has 16 residues.

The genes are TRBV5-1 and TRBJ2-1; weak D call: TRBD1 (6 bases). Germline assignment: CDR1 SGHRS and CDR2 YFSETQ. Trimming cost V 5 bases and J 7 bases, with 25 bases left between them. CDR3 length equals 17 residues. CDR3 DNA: TGCGCCAGCAGTTATATTTTGGGGCAGGGGTGGGAAAATGAGCAGTTCTTC. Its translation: CASSYILGQGWENEQFF.

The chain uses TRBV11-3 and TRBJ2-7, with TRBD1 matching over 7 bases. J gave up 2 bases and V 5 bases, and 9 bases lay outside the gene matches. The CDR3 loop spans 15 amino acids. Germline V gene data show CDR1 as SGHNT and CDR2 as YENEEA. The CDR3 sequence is CASSDKKTGTYEQYF. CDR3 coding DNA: TGTGCCAGCAGCGATAAAAAGACAGGGACCTACGAGCAGTACTTC.

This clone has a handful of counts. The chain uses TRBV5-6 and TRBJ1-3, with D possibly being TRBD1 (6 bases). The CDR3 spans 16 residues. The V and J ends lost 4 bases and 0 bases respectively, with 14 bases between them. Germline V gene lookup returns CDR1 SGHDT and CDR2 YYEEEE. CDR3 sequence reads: CASSIQGPRSGNTIYF. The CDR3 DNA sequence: TGTGCCAGCAGCATACAGGGCCCCCGCTCTGGAAACACCATATATTTT.

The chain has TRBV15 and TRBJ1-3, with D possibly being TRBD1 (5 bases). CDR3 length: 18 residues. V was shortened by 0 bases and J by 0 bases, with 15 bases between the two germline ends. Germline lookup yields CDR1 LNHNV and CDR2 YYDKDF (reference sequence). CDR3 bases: TGTGCCACCAGCAGAGAGAGTGGGGGGACGACCTCTGGAAACACCATATATTTT. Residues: CATSRESGGTTSGNTIYF.

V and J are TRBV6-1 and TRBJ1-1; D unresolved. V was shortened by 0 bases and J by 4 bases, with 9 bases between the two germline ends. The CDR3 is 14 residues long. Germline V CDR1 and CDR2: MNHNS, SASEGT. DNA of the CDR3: TGTGCCAGCAGTGAAGCTGACTGGGTCACTGAAGCTTTCTTT. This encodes CASSEADWVTEAFF.

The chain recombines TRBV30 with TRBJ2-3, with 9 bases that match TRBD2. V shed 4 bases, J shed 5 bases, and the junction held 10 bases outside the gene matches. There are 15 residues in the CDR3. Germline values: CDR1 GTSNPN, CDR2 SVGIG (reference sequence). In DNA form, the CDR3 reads TGTGCCTGGACCCGCAAGCGGGAGGCCGAAGATACGCAGTATTTT. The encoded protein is CAWTRKREAEDTQYF. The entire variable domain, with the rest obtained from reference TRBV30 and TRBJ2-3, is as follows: SQTIHQWPATLVQPVGSPLSLECTVEGTSNPNLYWYRQAAGRGLQLLFYSVGIGQISSEVPQNLSASRPQDRQFILSSKKLLLSDSGFYLCAWTRKREAEDTQYFGPGTRLTVL.